The 32 T cell receptor beta chains below all came from one sample that was sequenced in a study of T cell responses to AZD1222 COVID-19 vaccine. Assay: immunoSEQ multiplex PCR; the TCRdb copy retains only in-frame clones and omits some. This sample has 55,000 to 65,000 clones, with about three quarters found just once. Sequencing used peripheral blood, obtained 28 days after the second AZD1222 dose. These TCRs come from an adult who received the AZD1222 COVID-19 vaccine.

The J gene is TRBJ1-3, the V gene TRBV10-3; D is perhaps TRBD1 (5 bases). V shed 4 bases and J shed 0 bases, with 16 bases lying between them. Per the germline V gene, CDR1 is ENHRY and CDR2 is SYGVKD. This CDR3 contains 17 residues. CDR3 sequence (DNA): TGTGCCATCAGTGTATGGCAGGGCCAGAGCTCTGGAAACACCATATATTTT. Its translation: CAISVWQGQSSGNTIYF.

A few counts support this clone. The V call is TRBV4-2, the J call TRBJ2-1; 9 bases are a match to TRBD2. The CDR3 has 16 residues. Trimming cost V 1 base and J 6 bases; bases outside gene matches: 7. Germline values: CDR1 LGHNA, CDR2 YNFKEQ. The CDR3 nucleotides read TGTGCCAGCAGCCAAGTCTCCCTAGCGGGGAGCAATGAGCAGTTCTTC. Translation gives CASSQVSLAGSNEQFF.

The rearrangement links TRBV14 to TRBJ2-3; a weak D match, TRBD1 (5 bases). There are 16 residues in the CDR3. Germline CDR1 reads SGHDN; CDR2 reads FVKESK. V was trimmed by 5 bases and J by 4 bases, leaving 19 bases between them. DNA of the CDR3: TGTGCCAGCAGCTCCGAACGGGCAGGGCACGCAGATACGCAGTATTTT. It yields the protein CASSSERAGHADTQYF.

This chain uses TRBV29-1 with TRBJ2-3, with TRBD2 as a possible D gene (5 bases). V was clipped by 5 bases and J by 6 bases, with 18 bases between them. This CDR3 has 14 residues. Germline-derived CDR1 and CDR2 are SQVTM and ANQGSEA. CDR3 nucleotide sequence: TGCAGCGTTCAACCAGAATTGTGGAGGGATACGCAGTATTTT. It codes for CSVQPELWRDTQYF.

The chain is built from TRBV4-2 and TRBJ1-4; D uncertain. The CDR3 sequence is 13 residues long. CDR1 is LGHNA, CDR2 YNFKEQ, per germline. Trimming pared 4 bases from V and 4 bases from J, leaving 7 bases between. The CDR3 DNA sequence: TGTGCCAGCAGCCGGCAGCTTAATGAAAAACTGTTTTTT. This translates into CASSRQLNEKLFF.

The gene calls are TRBV10-3 and TRBJ2-3; tentatively, D is TRBD2 (7 bases). Germline loops: CDR1 ENHRY, CDR2 SYGVKD. V shed 2 bases and J shed 4 bases, with 10 bases lying between them. This CDR3 has 14 residues. Written as DNA, the CDR3 is TGTGCCATCAGTGAGGGGGGGGGCGCAGATACGCAGTATTTT. Its protein is CAISEGGGADTQYF.

This clone was detected a few times. The V gene is TRBV7-9, the J gene TRBJ2-5; 11 nucleotides agree with TRBD2. Germline values: CDR1 SEHNR, CDR2 FQNEAQ (reference sequence). After removal of 3 bases from V and 5 bases from J, the junction contained 2 bases not matched to a gene. The CDR3 totals 14 residues. The CDR3 sequence is CASSLGLAEETQYF. The CDR3 DNA sequence: TGTGCCAGCAGCTTGGGACTAGCGGAGGAGACCCAGTACTTC.

The chain carries TRBV6-4 and TRBJ2-2; D possibly corresponds to TRBD2 (6 bases). The CDR3 has 18 amino acids. Per the germline V gene, CDR1 is MRHNA and CDR2 is SNTAGT. Trimming removed 0 bases at V and 0 bases at J, with 14 bases between. For the CDR3, the DNA is TGTGCCAGCAGTGACTCGACCGGGTGGGGGGCGAACACCGGGGAGCTGTTTTTT. Its protein product is CASSDSTGWGANTGELFF.

V is TRBV5-1 and J is TRBJ1-6; D not resolved. Per germline, CDR1 SGHRS and CDR2 YFSETQ. This CDR3 spans 17 amino acids. V lost 0 bases and J lost 0, with 10 bases in between. The CDR3 DNA sequence: TGCGCCAGCAGCTTGGGAGGTGGGAGCTCCTATAATTCACCCCTCCACTTT. Translated, it gives CASSLGGGSSYNSPLHF.

The CDR3 protein is CASSLDGSLRGYTF. The CDR3 DNA follows: TGTGCCAGCAGCCTGGATGGTTCCCTACGGGGCTACACCTTC. The V call is TRBV7-2, the J call TRBJ1-2; D gene uncertain. There are 14 residues in the CDR3. V lost 5 bases to trimming and J lost 8 bases, with 18 bases between them. The germline V gene has CDR1 SGHTA and CDR2 FQGNSA. Complete variable domain (other parts from reference TRBV7-2 and TRBJ1-2): GAGVSQSPSNKVTEKGKDVELRCDPISGHTALYWYRQSLGQGLEFLIYFQGNSAPDKSGLPSDRFSAERTGGSVSTLTIQRTQQEDSAVYLCASSLDGSLRGYTFGSGTRLTVV.

V usage is TRBV6-2 or TRBV6-3 and J usage is TRBJ2-2; 7 nucleotides agree with TRBD1. The CDR3 covers 15 residues. From germline, CDR1 is MNHEY and CDR2 SVGEGT. Trimming removed 5 bases from V and 5 bases from J; junction bases left unmatched: 8. The CDR3, as DNA: TGTGCCAGCAGTCGCCAGACAGGGTATACCGGGGAGCTGTTTTTT. It codes for CASSRQTGYTGELFF.

This chain links TRBV7-7 with TRBJ1-1; D unresolved. V shed 5 bases and J shed 3 bases, with 10 bases lying between them. The CDR3 consists of 13 residues. CDR1 is SSHAT, CDR2 FNYEAQ, per germline (reference sequence). As DNA, the CDR3 is TGTGCCAGCAGCCGGGAGAGGGACACTGAAGCTTTCTTT. Amino acid sequence: CASSRERDTEAFF. The full variable domain, completed using reference TRBV7-7 and TRBJ1-1, is GAGVSQSPRYKVTKRGQDVTLRCDPISSHATLYWYQQALGQGPEFLTYFNYEAQPDKSGLPSDRFSAERPEGSISTLTIQRTEQRDSAMYRCASSRERDTEAFFGQGTRLTVV.

V and J are TRBV19 and TRBJ2-1, with 9 nucleotides matching TRBD2. The trim removed 1 base at V and 8 bases at J, leaving 9 bases unmatched. CDR1 is LNHDA and CDR2 is SQIVND in the germline V gene (reference sequence). This CDR3 region has 16 residues. The DNA for the CDR3 is TGTGCCAGTAGTATAGTCCTAGCGGGGACGTGGGATGAGCAGTTCTTC. Amino acid sequence: CASSIVLAGTWDEQFF.

The CDR3 protein is CASSLKGPNEKLFF. The CDR3 DNA follows: TGTGCCAGCAGCTTAAAGGGCCCTAATGAAAAACTGTTTTTT. The chain employs TRBV7-9 and TRBJ1-4; D unresolved. Between the trimmed V and J ends, which lost 2 bases and 3 bases, there was a span of 7 bases. The CDR3 length is 14 residues. Germline CDR1 reads SEHNR; CDR2 reads FQNEAQ (reference sequence).

This sequence joins TRBV4-2 and TRBJ1-6; perhaps TRBD1 as D (6 bases). Germline CDR1 LGHNA, CDR2 YNFKEQ. The CDR3 loop spans 15 amino acids. V dropped 0 bases and J dropped 6 bases, with 9 bases sitting between them. In nucleotides, the CDR3 is TGTGCCAGCAGCCAAGATATGGGGGCTAATTCACCCCTCCACTTT. It yields the protein CASSQDMGANSPLHF.

This chain joins TRBV4-3 and TRBJ1-1; D gene uncertain. Trimming took off 5 bases at V and 5 bases at J, with 15 bases between the two ends. CDR1 is LGHNA, CDR2 YSLEER, per germline. This CDR3 spans 14 amino acids. CDR3 amino acids: CASSATLTQTEAFF. CDR3 DNA sequence: TGCGCCAGCAGCGCGACGTTAACCCAGACTGAAGCTTTCTTT.

The chain has TRBV7-9 and TRBJ2-7, with D hard to call. V lost 0 bases, J lost 2 bases, and 8 bases lay in between. The CDR3 loop spans 14 amino acids. The germline V gene has CDR1 SEHNR and CDR2 FQNEAQ (reference sequence). For the CDR3, the DNA is TGTGCCAGCAGCTTAGCGCCCGGTACCTACGAGCAGTACTTC. It is translated as CASSLAPGTYEQYF.

This sequence joins TRBV27 and TRBJ1-5; D uncertain. CDR3 length equals 14 residues. CDR1 and CDR2 from the germline V gene are MNHEY and SMNVEV (reference sequence). V was shortened by 5 bases and J by 6 bases, with 14 bases between the two germline ends. CDR3 protein: CASSTTPAAQPQHF. The CDR3 coding sequence is TGTGCCAGCAGTACTACCCCCGCCGCTCAGCCCCAGCATTTT.

The chain employs TRBV12-3 or TRBV12-4 and TRBJ1-5; D not certain. V was cut by 7 bases and J by 5 bases, with 9 bases left in between. CDR3 length equals 12 residues. CDR3 residues: CASNNGYQPQHF. CDR3 sequence (DNA): TGTGCCAGCAACAACGGGTATCAGCCCCAGCATTTT.

The chain is built from TRBV3-1 (or the pseudogene TRBV3-2) and TRBJ1-1; D call uncertain. From germline, CDR1 is LGHDT and CDR2 YNNKEL (reference sequence). Trimming took 3 bases from V and 6 from J, leaving 8 bases between them. This CDR3 comprises 12 residues. The CDR3 here is CASSQSVAEAFF. CDR3 DNA: TGTGCCAGCAGCCAGAGTGTCGCTGAAGCTTTCTTT.

The gene calls are TRBV19 and TRBJ1-6; no clear D. Germline CDR1 reads LNHDA; CDR2 reads SQIVND (reference sequence). Trimming took off 6 bases at V and 9 bases at J, with 15 bases between the two ends. The CDR3 consists of 14 residues. CDR3 loop: CASSQEDLSSPLHF. CDR3 nucleotides: TGTGCCAGTAGCCAGGAGGACTTGAGTTCACCCCTCCACTTT.

V is TRBV14 and J is TRBJ2-7, with 7 bases that match TRBD1. The J segment lost 4 bases and the V segment lost 3 bases, leaving 12 bases of the junction unmatched. Germline values: CDR1 SGHDN, CDR2 FVKESK. This CDR3 is built from 16 residues. CDR3 DNA sequence: TGTGCCAGCAGCCACGGGCCAGGGGGTACCATATACGAGCAGTACTTC. This codes for CASSHGPGGTIYEQYF.

Written as DNA, the CDR3 is TGTGCCAGCAATAAGCGGGGGGGCCACAATGAGCAGTTCTTC. It translates to CASNKRGGHNEQFF. This chain joins TRBV27 and TRBJ2-1, with 10 positions matching TRBD2. Trimming removed 7 bases from V and 5 bases from J; junction bases left unmatched: 5. The CDR3 is 14 amino acids. CDR1 and CDR2 (germline): MNHEY, SMNVEV (reference sequence).

This clone showed up just a few times. The J gene is TRBJ1-2, the V gene TRBV5-1, with D uncertain. The V gene lost 1 base and the J gene lost 0 bases, with 13 bases spanning the gap. This CDR3 spans 16 amino acids. Germline values: CDR1 SGHRS, CDR2 YFSETQ. The CDR3 coding sequence is TGCGCCAGCAGCTTGAGGTCCGCAGGTTCTAACTATGGCTACACCTTC. Encoded protein: CASSLRSAGSNYGYTF. Full variable domain (missing parts from reference TRBV5-1 and TRBJ1-2): KAGVTQTPRYLIKTRGQQVTLSCSPISGHRSVSWYQQTPGQGLQFLFEYFSETQRNKGNFPGRFSGRQFSNSRSEMNVSTLELGDSALYLCASSLRSAGSNYGYTFGSGTRLTVV.

The chain combines TRBV27 with TRBJ2-3; the match to TRBD2 covers 12 bases. V shed 5 bases, J shed 10 bases, and the junction held 10 bases outside the gene matches. Germline V lookup: CDR1 MNHEY, CDR2 SMNVEV (reference sequence). The CDR3 contains 15 residues. CDR3 in amino acids: CASSPLLTSGGPQYF. In nucleotides, the CDR3 is TGTGCCAGCAGTCCCCTCCTAACTAGCGGGGGGCCGCAGTATTTT.

The chain employs TRBV5-1 and TRBJ1-6, with D tentatively TRBD1 (6 bases). The CDR3 totals 17 residues. The germline V gene encodes CDR1 SGHRS and CDR2 YFSETQ. V lost 1 base, J lost 4 bases, and 15 bases lay in between. As DNA, the CDR3 is TGCGCCAGCAGCTTGTTGAGTCAGGGGTTGTATAATTCACCCCTCCACTTT. Its translation is CASSLLSQGLYNSPLHF.

The rearrangement links TRBV27 to TRBJ1-5; D is undetermined. The length of the CDR3 is 15 residues. V lost 7 bases and J 4 bases, leaving 17 bases between the germline ends. The germline CDR1 and CDR2 sequences are MNHEY and SMNVEV (reference sequence). CDR3 sequence: CASKTLGLGNQPQHF. CDR3 nucleotides: TGTGCCAGCAAGACCCTGGGCCTAGGGAATCAGCCCCAGCATTTT.

The rearrangement joins TRBV2 to TRBJ2-1, with 9 bases lining up with TRBD1. Germline lookup yields CDR1 SNHLY and CDR2 FYNNEI. This CDR3 region has 16 residues. V gave up 4 bases and J gave up 8 bases; unmatched junction bases: 12. The CDR3 nucleotides are TGTGCCAGCAGTGTCCTAAGGGACAGGGTTTTCGATGAGCAGTTCTTC. It translates to CASSVLRDRVFDEQFF.

This clone was seen a few times. The V call is TRBV12-3 or TRBV12-4, the J call TRBJ2-5; D gene unclear. CDR3 length equals 11 residues. Trimming removed 5 bases from V and 1 base from J, with 2 bases in between. The CDR3 region has the DNA TGTGCCAGCAGTCTCCAAGAGACCCAGTACTTC. Encoded protein: CASSLQETQYF.

The chain couples TRBV19 to TRBJ2-1, with 12 bases that match TRBD2. The trim removed 6 bases at V and 4 bases at J, leaving 4 bases unmatched. Germline V gene lookup returns CDR1 LNHDA and CDR2 SQIVND (reference sequence). The CDR3 contains 15 residues. CDR3 residues: CASRKTSGGYNEQFF. DNA for the CDR3: TGTGCCAGTAGGAAAACTAGCGGGGGGTACAATGAGCAGTTCTTC.

This chain uses TRBV20-1 with TRBJ1-1; D uncertain. Looked up from germline, CDR1 is DFQATT and CDR2 is SNEGSKA (reference sequence). The CDR3 contains 11 residues. The ends were cut back, 8 bases at V and 4 bases at J, with 11 bases in the middle. The DNA of the CDR3 is TGCAGTATTCGACCCCTCACTGAAGCTTTCTTT. It specifies CSIRPLTEAFF.

The chain carries TRBV4-2 and TRBJ1-4, with TRBD1 matching over 7 bases. This CDR3 spans 13 amino acids. Germline trimming cut 5 bases from V and 4 bases from J; bases unmatched to any gene: 1. Germline V CDR1 and CDR2: LGHNA, YNFKEQ. CDR3 protein: CASSDRVNEKLFF. CDR3 in DNA: TGTGCCAGCAGCGACAGGGTTAATGAAAAACTGTTTTTT.